Sequencing of this T cell receptor (beta chain) was carried out in a study of blood T cell repertoires in COVID-19. As originally analysed: Amplification from reference gene primers served as the basis for estimated nucleated cell counts. Some clones are missing from TCRdb's copy, which holds only in-frame ones; the method was immunoSEQ multiplex PCR. V and J calls plus clone size are reproduced from that table; the DNA served to infer D and trimming. This sample has fewer than 350,000 clones, with around 93% found just once. CDR3 length: 14 residues. Per germline, CDR1 MGHRA and CDR2 YSYEKL. Trimming stripped 3 bases from V and 1 base from J, with 9 bases between.

Material for sequencing was PBMCs or T cells enriched from blood (not recorded which). The rearrangement joins TRBV4-1 to TRBJ1-1; D gene ambiguous. This TCR derives from a middle-aged man who had been exposed to COVID-19. CDR3 DNA: TGCGCCAGCAGCCAGATGACGGGGAACACTGAAGCTTTCTTT. The encoded protein is CASSQMTGNTEAFF.